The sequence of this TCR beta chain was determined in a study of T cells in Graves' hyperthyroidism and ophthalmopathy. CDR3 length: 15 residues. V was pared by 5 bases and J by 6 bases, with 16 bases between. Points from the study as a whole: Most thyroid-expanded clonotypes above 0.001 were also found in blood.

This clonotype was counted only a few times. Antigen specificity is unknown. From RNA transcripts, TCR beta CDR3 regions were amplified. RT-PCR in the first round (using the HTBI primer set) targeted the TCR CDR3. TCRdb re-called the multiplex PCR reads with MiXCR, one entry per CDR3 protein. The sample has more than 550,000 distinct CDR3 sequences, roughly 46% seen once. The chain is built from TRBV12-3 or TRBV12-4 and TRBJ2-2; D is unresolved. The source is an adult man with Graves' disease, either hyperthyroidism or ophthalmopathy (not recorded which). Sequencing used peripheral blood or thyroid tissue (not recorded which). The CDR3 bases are TGTGCCAGCAGTCACTCCGGGCCCGCCTCCGGGGAGCTGTTTTTT. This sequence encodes CASSHSGPASGELFF.